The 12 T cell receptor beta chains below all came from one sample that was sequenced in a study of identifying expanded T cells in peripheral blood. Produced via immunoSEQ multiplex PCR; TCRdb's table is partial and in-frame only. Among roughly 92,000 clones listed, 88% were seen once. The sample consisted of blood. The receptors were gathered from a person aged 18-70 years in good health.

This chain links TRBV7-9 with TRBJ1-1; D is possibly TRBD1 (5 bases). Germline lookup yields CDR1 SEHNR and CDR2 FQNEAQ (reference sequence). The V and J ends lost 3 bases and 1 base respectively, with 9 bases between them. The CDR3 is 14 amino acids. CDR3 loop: CASSFGQGNTEAFF. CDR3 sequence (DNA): TGTGCCAGCAGCTTCGGGCAGGGGAACACTGAAGCTTTCTTT.

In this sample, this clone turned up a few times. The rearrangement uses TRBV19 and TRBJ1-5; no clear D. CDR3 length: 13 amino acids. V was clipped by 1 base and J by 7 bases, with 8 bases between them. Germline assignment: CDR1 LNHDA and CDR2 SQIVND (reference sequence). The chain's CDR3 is CASSIGGSQPQHF. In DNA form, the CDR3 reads TGTGCCAGTAGTATAGGAGGCAGCCAGCCCCAGCATTTT.

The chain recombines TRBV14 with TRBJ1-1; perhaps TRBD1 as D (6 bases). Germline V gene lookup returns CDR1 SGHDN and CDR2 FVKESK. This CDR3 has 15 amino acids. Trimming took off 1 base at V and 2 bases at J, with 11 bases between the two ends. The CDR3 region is CASSQVDRPNTEAFF. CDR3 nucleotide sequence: TGTGCCAGCAGCCAAGTAGACAGGCCAAACACTGAAGCTTTCTTT.

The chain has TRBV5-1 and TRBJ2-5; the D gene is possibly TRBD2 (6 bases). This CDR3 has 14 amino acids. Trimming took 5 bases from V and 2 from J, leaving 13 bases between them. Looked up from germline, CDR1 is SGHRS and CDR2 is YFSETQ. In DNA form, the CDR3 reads TGCGCCAGCAGTATGCCGCGGGGTCAAGAGACCCAGTACTTC. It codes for CASSMPRGQETQYF.

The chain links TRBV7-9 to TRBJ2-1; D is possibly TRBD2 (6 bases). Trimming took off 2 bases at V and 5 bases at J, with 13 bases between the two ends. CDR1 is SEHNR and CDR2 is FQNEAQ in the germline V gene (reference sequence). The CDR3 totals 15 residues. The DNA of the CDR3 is TGTGCCAGCAGCTTAATTGAGGGGAGGAACAATGAGCAGTTCTTC. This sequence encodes CASSLIEGRNNEQFF.

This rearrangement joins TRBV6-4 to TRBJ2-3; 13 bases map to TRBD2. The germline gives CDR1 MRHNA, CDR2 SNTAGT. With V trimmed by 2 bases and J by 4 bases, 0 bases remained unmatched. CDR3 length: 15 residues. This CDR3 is CASSDTSGGADTQYF. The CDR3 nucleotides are TGTGCCAGCAGTGACACTAGCGGGGGGGCAGATACGCAGTATTTT.

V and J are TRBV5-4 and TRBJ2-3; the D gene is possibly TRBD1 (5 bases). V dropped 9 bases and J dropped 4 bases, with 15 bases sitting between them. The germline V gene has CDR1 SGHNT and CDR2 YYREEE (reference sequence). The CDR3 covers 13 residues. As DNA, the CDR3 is TGTGCCAAAGGGGCCTGGGGATCAGATACGCAGTATTTT. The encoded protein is CAKGAWGSDTQYF.

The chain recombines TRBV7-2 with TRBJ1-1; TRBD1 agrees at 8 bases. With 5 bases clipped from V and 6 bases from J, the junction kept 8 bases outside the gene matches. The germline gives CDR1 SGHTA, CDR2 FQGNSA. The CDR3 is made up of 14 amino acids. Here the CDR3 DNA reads TGTGCCAGCAGCACCGGACAGGGTTGGGCTGAAGCTTTCTTT. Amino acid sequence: CASSTGQGWAEAFF.

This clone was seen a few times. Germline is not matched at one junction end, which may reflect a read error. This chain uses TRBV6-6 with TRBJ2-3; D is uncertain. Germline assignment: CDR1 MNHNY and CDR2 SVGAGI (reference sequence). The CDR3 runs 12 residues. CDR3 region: CASSYGLEESRW. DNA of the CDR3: TGTGCCAGCAGTTACGGTTTAGAGGAGAGCCGATGG.

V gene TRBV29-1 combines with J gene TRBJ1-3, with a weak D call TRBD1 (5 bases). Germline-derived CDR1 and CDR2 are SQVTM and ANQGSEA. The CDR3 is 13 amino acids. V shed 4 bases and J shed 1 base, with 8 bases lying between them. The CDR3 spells CSVVWTSGNTIYF. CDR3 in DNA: TGCAGCGTTGTTTGGACATCTGGAAACACCATATATTTT.

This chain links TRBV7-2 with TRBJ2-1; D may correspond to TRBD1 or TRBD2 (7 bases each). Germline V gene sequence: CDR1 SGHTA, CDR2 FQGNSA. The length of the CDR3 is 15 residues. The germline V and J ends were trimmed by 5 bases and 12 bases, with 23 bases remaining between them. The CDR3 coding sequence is TGTGCCAGCAGCACTAGCGTGGGCAGGGGGATGGGGCAGTTCTTC. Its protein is CASSTSVGRGMGQFF.

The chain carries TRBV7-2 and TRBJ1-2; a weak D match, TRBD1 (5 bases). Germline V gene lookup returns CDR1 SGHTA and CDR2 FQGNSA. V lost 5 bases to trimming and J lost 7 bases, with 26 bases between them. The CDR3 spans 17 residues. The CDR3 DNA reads TGTGCCAGCAGCCCACAAAACCACATAGTCGGGGGGTCTGGCTACACCTTC. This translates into CASSPQNHIVGGSGYTF.